This T cell receptor (beta chain) appears in the sequencing data of a study of T cells in Graves' hyperthyroidism and ophthalmopathy. This CDR3 spans 15 amino acids. The germline V gene has CDR1 DFQATT and CDR2 SNEGSKA (reference sequence). V shed 0 bases and J shed 0 bases, with 9 bases lying between them. In this sample, this clonotype turned up a few times. RNA transcripts yielded amplified TCR beta CDR3 regions. The HTBI primer set drove a first-round RT-PCR of the TCR CDR3. MiXCR, applied by TCRdb to the multiplex PCR reads, yields one record per CDR3 protein. Counted here are roughly 650,000 distinct CDR3 sequences, roughly 15% occurring once; the ten biggest clones make up under 3.5%. Under 3 months was the duration of disease in ophthalmopathy patients, who also had a Clinical Activity Score of at least 3 and a NOSPECS grade of at least 4. Patients with uncontrolled infections, other autoimmune diseases, pregnancy or lactation were excluded. Diagnosing involved the use of clinical symptoms, serum thyroxine and TRAb, thyroid ultrasound and orbital computed tomography. From more than 9.5 ml of fresh peripheral blood, PBMCs were isolated.

The material sequenced was blood. This TCR was recovered from a woman aged 40 to 55 with Graves' ophthalmopathy. The chain joins TRBV20-1 to TRBJ1-5; D gene unclear. CDR3 DNA: TGCAGTGCTAGAGATCCGCGTTATAGCAATCAGCCCCAGCATTTT. Protein: CSARDPRYSNQPQHF.